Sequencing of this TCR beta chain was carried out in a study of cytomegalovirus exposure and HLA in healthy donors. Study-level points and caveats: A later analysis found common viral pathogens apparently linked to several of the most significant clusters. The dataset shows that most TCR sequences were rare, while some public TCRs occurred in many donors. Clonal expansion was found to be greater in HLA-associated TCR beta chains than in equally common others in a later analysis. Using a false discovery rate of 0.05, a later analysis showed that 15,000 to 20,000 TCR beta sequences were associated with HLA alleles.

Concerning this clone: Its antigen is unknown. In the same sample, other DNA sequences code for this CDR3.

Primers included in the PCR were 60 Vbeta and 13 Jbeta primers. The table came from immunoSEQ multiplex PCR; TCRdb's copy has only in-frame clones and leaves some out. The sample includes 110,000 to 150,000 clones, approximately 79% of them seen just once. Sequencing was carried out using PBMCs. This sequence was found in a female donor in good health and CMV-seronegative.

CDR3 residues: CASSSGTSGYEQYF. Written as DNA, the CDR3 is TGCGCCAGCAGCTCTGGGACTAGCGGATACGAGCAGTACTTC. The rearrangement joins TRBV5-1 to TRBJ2-7; 11 positions match TRBD2. V trimming: 3 bases; J trimming: 4 bases; junction bases outside the gene matches: 3. CDR3 length: 14 amino acids. Looked up from germline, CDR1 is SGHRS and CDR2 is YFSETQ.